The clone carrying this T cell receptor (beta chain) was detected only a few times. What it recognizes is unknown. Both 60 Vbeta primers and 13 Jbeta primers went into the PCR. Sequencing used immunoSEQ multiplex PCR; TCRdb keeps in-frame clones, though not all of them. The sample yields a few hundred thousand clones, approximately 80% seen once. This sample was taken from a study of cytomegalovirus exposure and HLA in healthy donors. Study-level information: Prior work identified around 120 million unique TCR beta sequences in some 180 million T cells.

Regarding the study as a whole: By a later analysis, the bulk of CMV-associated TCR beta chains appeared HLA-restricted. Sequence variants that were highly shared formed a cluster that was likely a sequencing artifact.

Sequencing was performed on PBMCs. The sequence was collected from a man aged 40-55 years in good health and CMV-seronegative.

The CDR3 region is CASRGQGPSDGYTF. DNA of the CDR3: TGTGCCAGCAGGGGACAGGGTCCAAGTGATGGCTACACCTTC. The rearrangement uses TRBV2 and TRBJ1-2; 9 positions agree with TRBD1. Unmatched junction bases numbered 8, after V lost 6 bases and J lost 6 bases. CDR3 length: 14 amino acids. Germline CDR1 SNHLY, CDR2 FYNNEI.